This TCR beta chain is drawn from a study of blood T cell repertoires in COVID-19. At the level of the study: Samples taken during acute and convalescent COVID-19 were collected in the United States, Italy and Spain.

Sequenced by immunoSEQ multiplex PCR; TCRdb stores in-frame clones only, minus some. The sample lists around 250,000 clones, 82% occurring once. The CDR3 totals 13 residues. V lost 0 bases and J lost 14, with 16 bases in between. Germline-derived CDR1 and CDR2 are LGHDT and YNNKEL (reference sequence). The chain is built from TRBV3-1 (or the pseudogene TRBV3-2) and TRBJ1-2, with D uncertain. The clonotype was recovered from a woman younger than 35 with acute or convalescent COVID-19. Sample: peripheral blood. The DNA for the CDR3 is TGTGCCAGCAGCCAAGATTCGGCAGCCTTAGCGACCTTC. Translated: CASSQDSAALATF.